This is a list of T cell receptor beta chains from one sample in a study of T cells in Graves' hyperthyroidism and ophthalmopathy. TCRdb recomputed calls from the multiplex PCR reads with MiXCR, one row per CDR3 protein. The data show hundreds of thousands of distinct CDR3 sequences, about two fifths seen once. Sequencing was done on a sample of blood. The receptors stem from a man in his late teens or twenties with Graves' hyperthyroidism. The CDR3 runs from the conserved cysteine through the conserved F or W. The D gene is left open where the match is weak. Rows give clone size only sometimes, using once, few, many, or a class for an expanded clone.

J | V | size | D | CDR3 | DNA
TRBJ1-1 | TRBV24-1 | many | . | CATSDSPGGRAFF | TGTGCCACCAGTGATTCTCCGGGGGGGCGGGCTTTCTTT
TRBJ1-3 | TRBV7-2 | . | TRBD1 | CASSPLSGTGVNGNTIYF | TGTGCCAGCAGCCCACTATCCGGGACAGGAGTTAATGGAAACACCATATATTTT
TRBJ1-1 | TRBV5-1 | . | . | CASSLEPPPGAFF | TGCGCCAGCAGCTTGGAGCCCCCCCCTGGGGCTTTCTTT
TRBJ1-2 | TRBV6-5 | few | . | CASGLSGYTF | TGTGCCAGCGGCTTAAGTGGCTACACCTTC
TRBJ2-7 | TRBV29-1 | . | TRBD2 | CSVDSLRELTEQYF | TGCAGCGTTGATTCCTTGCGGGAGCTAACCGAGCAGTACTTC
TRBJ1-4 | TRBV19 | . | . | CASSPFTHASEKLFF | TGTGCCAGTAGTCCCTTCACACACGCGAGCGAAAAACTGTTTTTT
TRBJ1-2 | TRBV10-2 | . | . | CASSEWQTLGYTF | TGCGCCAGCAGTGAGTGGCAGACTCTCGGCTACACCTTC
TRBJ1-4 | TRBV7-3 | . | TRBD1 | CASSAQGGTNEKLFF | TGTGCCAGCAGCGCCCAAGGGGGCACTAATGAAAAACTGTTTTTT
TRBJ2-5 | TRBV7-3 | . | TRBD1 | CASSLRTGNQETQYF | TGTGCCAGCAGCTTAAGGACAGGGAACCAAGAGACCCAGTACTTC
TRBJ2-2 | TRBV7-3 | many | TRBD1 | CASSWTGADGELFF | TGTGCCAGCAGCTGGACAGGGGCTGACGGGGAGCTGTTTTTT
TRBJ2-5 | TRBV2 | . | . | CASSAPPAGIQETQYF | TGTGCCAGCAGTGCCCCTCCCGCGGGGATCCAAGAGACCCAGTACTTC
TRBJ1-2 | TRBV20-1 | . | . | CSARVSGIGYGYTF | TGCAGTGCTAGAGTTTCAGGGATAGGCTATGGCTACACCTTC
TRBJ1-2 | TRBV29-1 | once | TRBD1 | CSVRGQGDIGYTF | TGCAGTGTACGGGGACAGGGGGATATTGGCTACACCTTC
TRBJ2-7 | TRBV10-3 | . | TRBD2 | CAISLAGGTPYEQYF | TGTGCCATCAGTTTAGCGGGAGGGACCCCCTACGAGCAGTACTTC
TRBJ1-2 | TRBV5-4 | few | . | CASSWDKKNYGYTF | TGTGCCAGCAGCTGGGACAAGAAAAACTATGGCTACACCTTC
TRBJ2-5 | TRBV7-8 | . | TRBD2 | CASSRADGGQETQYF | TGCGCCAGCAGCCGTGCAGACGGGGGGCAAGAGACCCAGTACTTC
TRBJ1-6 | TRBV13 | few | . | CASSFRSSSYNSPLHF | TGTGCCAGCAGCTTCCGATCCAGCTCCTATAATTCACCCCTCCACTTT
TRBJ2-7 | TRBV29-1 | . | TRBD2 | CSELSGRPYEQYF | TGCAGCGAACTTAGCGGGAGGCCCTACGAGCAGTACTTC
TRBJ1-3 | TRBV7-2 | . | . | CASRREGNTIYF | TGTGCCAGCAGGAGGGAGGGGAACACCATATATTTT
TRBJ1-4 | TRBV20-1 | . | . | CSARGTLLGEKLFF | TGCAGTGCTAGAGGGACACTCTTGGGTGAAAAACTGTTTTTT
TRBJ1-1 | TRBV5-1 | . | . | CASSLPGEGEAFF | TGCGCCAGCAGCCTTCCCGGAGAAGGTGAAGCTTTCTTT
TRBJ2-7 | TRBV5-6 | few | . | CASSLGSADYEQYF | TGTGCCAGCAGCTTAGGTTCCGCTGACTACGAGCAGTACTTC
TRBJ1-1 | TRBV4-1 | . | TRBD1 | CASSQAWTGGNEAFF | TGCGCCAGCAGCCAAGCTTGGACAGGGGGGAATGAAGCTTTCTTT
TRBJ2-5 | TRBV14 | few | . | CASSQEAGIKETQYF | TGTGCCAGCAGCCAAGAGGCGGGGATTAAAGAGACCCAGTACTTC
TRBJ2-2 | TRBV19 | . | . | CASSIGRRGNTGELFF | TGTGCCAGTAGTATAGGTCGGCGGGGCAACACCGGGGAGCTGTTTTTT
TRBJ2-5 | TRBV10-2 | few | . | CASGWGQETQYF | TGCGCCAGCGGGTGGGGCCAAGAGACCCAGTACTTC
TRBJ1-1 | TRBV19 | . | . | CASSAGPQGGTEAFF | TGCGCCAGCAGCGCAGGACCCCAGGGAGGAACTGAAGCTTTCTTT